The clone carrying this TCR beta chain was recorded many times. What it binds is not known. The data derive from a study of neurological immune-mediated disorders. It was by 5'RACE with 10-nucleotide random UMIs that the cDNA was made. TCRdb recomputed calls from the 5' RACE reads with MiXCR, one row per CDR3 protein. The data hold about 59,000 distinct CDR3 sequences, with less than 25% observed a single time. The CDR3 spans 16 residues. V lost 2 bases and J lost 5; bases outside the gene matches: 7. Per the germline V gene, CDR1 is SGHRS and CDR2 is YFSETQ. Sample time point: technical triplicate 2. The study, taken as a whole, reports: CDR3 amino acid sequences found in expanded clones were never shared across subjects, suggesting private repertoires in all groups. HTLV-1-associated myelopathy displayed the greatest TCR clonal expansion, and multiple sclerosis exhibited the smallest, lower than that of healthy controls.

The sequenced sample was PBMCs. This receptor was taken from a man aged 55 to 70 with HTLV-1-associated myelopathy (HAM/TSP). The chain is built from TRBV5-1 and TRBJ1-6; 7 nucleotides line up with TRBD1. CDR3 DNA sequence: TGCGCCAGCAGCTTTAACAGGGGAAACGATAATTCACCCCTCCACTTT. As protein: CASSFNRGNDNSPLHF.